This T cell receptor (beta chain) comes out of a study of OX40 agonist ivuxolimab in advanced cancers. Study background: Patients got intravenous ivuxolimab at 0.01 to 10 mg/kg every 2 weeks.

This table comes from immunoSEQ multiplex PCR, and its TCRdb copy is limited to in-frame clones, with some not included. The profile shows 87,000 or so clones, approximately 87% of them singletons. The sample in question was CD4+ or CD8+ T cells sorted from blood, obtained in a trial of the OX40 agonist ivuxolimab. The clonotype comes from an adult with an advanced solid tumor such as melanoma, head and neck, liver or kidney cancer.

CDR3 DNA sequence: TGTGCCAGCAGTTACTCGAGTAATGCCTATGGCTACACCTTC. Its protein product is CASSYSSNAYGYTF. V and J are TRBV6-5 and TRBJ1-2, with D unclear. Germline CDR1 is MNHEY and CDR2 is SVGAGI. V was pared by 0 bases and J by 4 bases, with 9 bases between. The CDR3 contains 14 residues.